This T cell receptor (beta chain) was sequenced for a study of blood T cell repertoires in COVID-19 (dated by TCRdb to about 2020). With respect to the entire study: Samples covering the acute and convalescent phases of COVID-19 were provided by collaborators in the United States, Italy and Spain. The material from the prospective study consisted of cDNA or gDNA derived from T cells, B-cell-depleted T cells, or PBMCs. Deeply sampled blood TCRbeta repertoires from subjects exposed to, actively infected with, or recovered from COVID-19 were included in the dataset. The repertoires were released in a freely available public database meant as a resource for research on the immune response to SARS-CoV-2. Samples came from the ongoing ImmuneRACE study (first 160 participants) plus 1,254 subjects from 6 global collaborators. Sample metadata almost always included a de-identified subject ID, COVID-19 status, age in years and sex. HLA class I and class II types, where available, came from metadata supplied by the sample provider rather than from assay-based typing.

Whole blood was collected in K2EDTA tubes by collaborating institutions according to the institutions' own protocols. For TCRbeta analysis, collaborators shipped samples as frozen whole blood, isolated PBMCs, or DNA extracted from either of those sample types. What the study reported, not specific to this receptor: The quantity of clinical and demographic metadata differed by source and by participant and was supplied without curation.

The immunoSEQ Assay, a bias-controlled multiplex PCR, was used to amplify TCRbeta CDR3 regions from genomic DNA. The study's own analysis went as follows. Within the assay, amplification of reference gene primers was used to estimate how many nucleated cells each sample contained. To quantify the absolute abundance of each unique TCRbeta CDR3 rearrangement, sequence reads were collapsed and filtered. Productive Simpson clonality was computed per sample as the square root of Simpson's diversity index over productive rearrangements. The immuneACCESS repertoire file appears here via TCRdb, limited to in-frame rearrangements. These files lack a portion of the clones; in checked studies, under half of the deficit traces to unresolved V genes, and the cause of the others is not known. The V and J calls and clone size were taken over from that table, and D and trimming were inferred from the DNA. The sample table shows 150,000 or so clones, and roughly 90% are seen once. Of the sample, 1.6% falls within the top ten clones.

The germline V gene yields MNHEY for CDR1 and SVGAGI for CDR2. Here V drops 4 bases and J drops 3 bases, and the junction holds 3 bases not matched to any gene. Its CDR3 holds 13 amino acids, cysteine through phenylalanine. Just the 39-base CDR3 DNA is kept, in frame starting at base 1. Points on this clone: The antigen this receptor binds is unknown. Within one base of it there is no much larger clone, and no base qualities were kept.

Sequencing used peripheral blood. The TCR was taken from a woman in her fifties or sixties with acute or convalescent COVID-19. The receptor chain draws on TRBV6-5 and TRBJ2-7; a stretch of 7 junction bases matches TRBD2. The nucleotide sequence reads TGTGCCAGCAGTTCTGCTAGCGGCTACGAGCAGTACTTC. Its protein reads: CASSSASGYEQYF.